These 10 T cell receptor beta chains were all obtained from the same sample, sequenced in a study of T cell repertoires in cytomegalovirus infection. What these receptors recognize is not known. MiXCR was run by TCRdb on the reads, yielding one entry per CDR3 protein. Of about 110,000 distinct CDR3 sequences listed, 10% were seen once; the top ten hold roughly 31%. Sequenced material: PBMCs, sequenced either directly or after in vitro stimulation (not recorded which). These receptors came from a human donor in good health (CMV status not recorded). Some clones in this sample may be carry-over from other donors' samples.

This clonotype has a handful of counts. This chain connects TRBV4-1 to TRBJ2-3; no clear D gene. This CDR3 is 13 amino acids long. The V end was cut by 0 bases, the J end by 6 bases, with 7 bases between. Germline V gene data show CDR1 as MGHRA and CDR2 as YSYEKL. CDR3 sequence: CASSQEIRDTQYF. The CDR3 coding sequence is TGCGCCAGCAGCCAAGAGATCCGTGATACGCAGTATTTT.

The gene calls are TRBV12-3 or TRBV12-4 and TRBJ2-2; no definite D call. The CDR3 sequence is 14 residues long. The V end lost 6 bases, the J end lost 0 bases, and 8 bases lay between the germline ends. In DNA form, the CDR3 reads TGTGCCAGCAGCCGACGAGCGAACACCGGGGAGCTGTTTTTT. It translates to CASSRRANTGELFF.

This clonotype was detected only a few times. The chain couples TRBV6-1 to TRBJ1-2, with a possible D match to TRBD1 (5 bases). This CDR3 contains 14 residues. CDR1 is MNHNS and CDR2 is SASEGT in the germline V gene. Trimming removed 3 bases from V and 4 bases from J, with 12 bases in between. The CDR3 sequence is CASSDPGRGYGYTF. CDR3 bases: TGTGCCAGCAGTGACCCAGGGAGAGGCTATGGCTACACCTTC.

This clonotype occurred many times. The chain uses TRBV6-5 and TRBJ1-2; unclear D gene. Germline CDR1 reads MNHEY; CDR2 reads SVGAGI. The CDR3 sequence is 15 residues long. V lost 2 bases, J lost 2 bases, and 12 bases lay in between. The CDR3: CASSYRNRENYGYTF. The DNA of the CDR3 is TGTGCCAGCAGTTACCGTAACCGAGAGAACTATGGCTACACCTTC.

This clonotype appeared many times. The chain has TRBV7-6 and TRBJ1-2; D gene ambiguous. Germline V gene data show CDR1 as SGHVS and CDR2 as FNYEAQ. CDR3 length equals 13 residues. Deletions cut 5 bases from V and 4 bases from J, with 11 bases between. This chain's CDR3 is CASSPHGPYGYTF. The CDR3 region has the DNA TGTGCCAGCAGCCCACATGGCCCCTATGGCTACACCTTC.

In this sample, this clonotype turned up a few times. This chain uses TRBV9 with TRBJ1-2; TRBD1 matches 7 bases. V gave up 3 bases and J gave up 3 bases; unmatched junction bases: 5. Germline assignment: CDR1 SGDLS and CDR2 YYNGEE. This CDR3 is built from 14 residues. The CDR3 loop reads CASSGQGLYYGYTF. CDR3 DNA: TGTGCCAGCAGCGGACAGGGCCTGTACTATGGCTACACCTTC.

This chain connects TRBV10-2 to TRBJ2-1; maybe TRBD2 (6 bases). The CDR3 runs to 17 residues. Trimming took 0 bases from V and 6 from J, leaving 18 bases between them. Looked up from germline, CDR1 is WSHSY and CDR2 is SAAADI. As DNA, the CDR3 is TGCGCCAGCAGTGAGTCGCCCGGTCCCGGGAGTTTCAATGAGCAGTTCTTC. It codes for CASSESPGPGSFNEQFF.

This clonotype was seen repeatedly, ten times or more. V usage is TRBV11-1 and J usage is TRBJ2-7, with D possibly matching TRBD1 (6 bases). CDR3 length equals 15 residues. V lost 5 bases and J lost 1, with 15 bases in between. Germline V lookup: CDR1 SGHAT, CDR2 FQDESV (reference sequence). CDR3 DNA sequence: TGTGCCAGCAGCCCCCACAGGGTAGGATCCTACGAGCAGTACTTC. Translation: CASSPHRVGSYEQYF. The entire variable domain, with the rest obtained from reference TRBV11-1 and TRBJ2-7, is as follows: EAEVAQSPRYKITEKSQAVAFWCDPISGHATLYWYRQILGQGPELLVQFQDESVVDDSQLPKDRFSAERLKGVDSTLKIQPAELGDSAMYLCASSPHRVGSYEQYFGPGTRLTVT.

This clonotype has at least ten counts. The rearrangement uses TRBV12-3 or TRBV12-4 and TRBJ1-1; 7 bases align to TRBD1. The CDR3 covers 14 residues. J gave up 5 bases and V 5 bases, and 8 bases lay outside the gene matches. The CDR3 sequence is CASSPQGGGTEAFF. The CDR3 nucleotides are TGTGCCAGCAGTCCTCAGGGGGGCGGGACTGAAGCTTTCTTT.

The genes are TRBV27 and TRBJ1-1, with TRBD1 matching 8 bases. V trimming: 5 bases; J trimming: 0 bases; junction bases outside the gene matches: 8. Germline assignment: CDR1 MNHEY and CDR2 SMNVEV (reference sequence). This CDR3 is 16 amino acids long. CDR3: CASSLYRGGMNTEAFF. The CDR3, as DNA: TGTGCCAGCAGTCTGTACAGGGGGGGCATGAACACTGAAGCTTTCTTT.